What follows is one T cell receptor (beta chain) and its context. What this receptor recognizes is not known. There are no base qualities to consult, and no much larger clone falls within one base. The immunoSEQ Assay, a bias-controlled multiplex PCR, was used to amplify TCRbeta CDR3 regions from genomic DNA. On the study's bioinformatics: The number of nucleated cells in each sample was estimated by amplification of reference gene primers within the assay. To quantify the absolute abundance of each unique TCRbeta CDR3 rearrangement, sequence reads were collapsed and filtered. Productive Simpson clonality was computed per sample as the square root of Simpson's diversity index over productive rearrangements. The table was pulled from immuneACCESS by TCRdb, which kept in-frame rearrangements only. Such tables lose some clones; where checked, under half of the loss comes from unresolved V genes, and the rest has no known cause. V, J and clone size are taken as reported in that table, and D and trimming were inferred from the DNA itself. Here the sample has about 210,000 clones; just over 90% occur a single time. Approximately 1.2% of the sample comes from the top ten.

Including the terminal cysteine and phenylalanine, the CDR3 comprises 15 residues. Only the CDR3 portion is preserved as DNA: 45 bases, with reading frame beginning at the first base. V is reduced by 2 bases and J by 1 base, leaving a spacing of 9 bases between them. Taken from the germline V gene, the CDR1 and CDR2 loops are SGDLS and YYNGEE. This sample was included in a study of blood T cell repertoires in COVID-19 (dated by TCRdb to between 2020 and 2021). Study-level background: Samples from collaborators originated in the United States, Italy and Spain and spanned both the acute and convalescent phases of COVID-19. The prospective study material was composed of cDNA or gDNA derived from T cells, B-cell-depleted T cells, or PBMCs. Deeply sampled blood TCRbeta repertoires from subjects exposed to, actively infected with, or recovered from COVID-19 were included in the dataset. The repertoires were released in a freely available public database meant as a resource for research on the immune response to SARS-CoV-2. Samples came from the ongoing ImmuneRACE study (first 160 participants) plus 1,254 subjects from 6 global collaborators. The sample metadata nearly always contained a de-identified subject ID, COVID-19 status, age in years and sex. Where available, HLA class I and class II types were taken from metadata supplied by the sample provider and were not determined by assay-based typing.

The collaborating institutions used their own protocols to collect whole blood in K2EDTA tubes. For TCRbeta analysis, collaborator samples were shipped as frozen whole blood, as isolated PBMCs, or as DNA extracted from either sample type. Results and caveats for the whole study, not just this receptor: The quantity of clinical and demographic metadata differed by source and by participant and was supplied without curation.

The source material was peripheral blood. This receptor was taken from a man aged 25 to 40 with acute or convalescent COVID-19. The sequence is built from TRBV9 and TRBJ2-2, with a weak D call of TRBD2 (5 bases match). At the DNA level, the sequence is TGTGCCAGCAGCGTCCTCGGGGAGAACACCGGGGAGCTGTTTTTT. Its protein is CASSVLGENTGELFF.